Listed here are 18 T cell receptor beta chains from one sample, sequenced in a study of T cells in Graves' hyperthyroidism and ophthalmopathy (dated by TCRdb to the late 2010s). Receptors were amplified or captured by multiplex PCR. The run used an Illumina HiSeq 2000. TCR beta CDR3 regions were amplified from RNA transcripts. The first round of RT-PCR for the TCR CDR3 was performed with the HTBI primer set and the Qiagen OneStep RT-PCR kit. TCRdb reran the public reads through fastp at Q25 and MiXCR, keeping productive beta chains. Identical CDR3 protein sequences are pooled into one entry, listed with their most common genes and DNA. For this sample the table gives about 480,000 distinct CDR3 sequences, of which under 15% were detected only once. 17% of the sample rests with the top ten. Sequenced input: blood. These receptors were taken from a woman aged 18-29 years with Graves' hyperthyroidism.

This clonotype appeared a single time. This rearrangement joins TRBV30 to TRBJ1-5, with D unclear. The CDR3 sequence is 13 residues long. Germline V gene lookup returns CDR1 GTSNPN and CDR2 SVGIG (reference sequence). V gave up 0 bases and J gave up 3 bases, with 6 bases separating them. CDR3 nucleotides: TGTGCCTGGAGTGTACGCATCAATCAGCCCCAGCATTTT. It is translated as CAWSVRINQPQHF.

The V gene is TRBV19, the J gene TRBJ1-3, with D possibly being TRBD1 (6 bases). The CDR3 loop spans 14 amino acids. V was clipped by 4 bases and J by 1 base, with 8 bases between them. Germline V gives CDR1 LNHDA, CDR2 SQIVND (reference sequence). Written as DNA, the CDR3 is TGTGCCAGTAGTACAGGGGCTTCTGGAAACACCATATATTTT. Amino acids: CASSTGASGNTIYF.

This clonotype was seen at least ten times. The genes are TRBV13 and TRBJ2-5, with 11 bases lining up with TRBD1. CDR3 length equals 15 residues. The V segment lost 4 bases and the J segment 4 bases; nucleotides outside the gene matches: 5. The germline V gene has CDR1 PRHDT and CDR2 FYEKMQ (reference sequence). The chain's CDR3 is CASSWTGTGGETQYF. The DNA of the CDR3 is TGTGCCAGCAGCTGGACCGGGACAGGGGGAGAGACCCAGTACTTC.

This clonotype occurred many times. V is TRBV5-1 and J is TRBJ1-6; tentative D call: TRBD1 (6 bases). The V gene's germline CDR1 is SGHRS and CDR2 YFSETQ. V lost 5 bases, J lost 4 bases, and 13 bases lay in between. This CDR3 region has 15 residues. CDR3 sequence reads: CASSPEQGYNSPLHF. The CDR3 DNA reads as TGCGCCAGCAGTCCGGAACAGGGATATAATTCACCCCTCCACTTT.

The table lists this clonotype with a few counts. The rearrangement uses TRBV7-9 and TRBJ2-1; 8 bases are shared with TRBD2. Trimming removed 5 bases from V and 4 bases from J; junction bases left unmatched: 7. The germline gives CDR1 SEHNR, CDR2 FQNEAQ (reference sequence). The CDR3 is 15 residues long. The DNA of the CDR3 is TGTGCCAGCAGCCGTATCACGGGAGGGTACAATGAGCAGTTCTTC. This gives the protein CASSRITGGYNEQFF.

This clonotype was counted ten times or more. V and J are TRBV3-1 and TRBJ1-1; 8 bases align to TRBD1. Germline CDR1 LGHDT, CDR2 YNNKEL (reference sequence). V lost 0 bases to trimming and J lost 0 bases; unmatched junction nucleotides: 12. This CDR3 contains 19 residues. CDR3 DNA: TGTGCCAGCAGCCAAGATTCACCCGGGACAGGTGTAATGAACACTGAAGCTTTCTTT. This codes for CASSQDSPGTGVMNTEAFF. Together with reference TRBV3-1 and TRBJ1-1, the CDR3 gives the full variable domain: DTAVSQTPKYLVTQMGNDKSIKCEQNLGHDTMYWYKQDSKKFLKIMFSYNNKELIINETVPNRFSPKSPDKAHLNLHINSLELGDSAVYFCASSQDSPGTGVMNTEAFFGQGTRLTVV.

V is TRBV15 and J is TRBJ2-7; D might be TRBD1 (5 bases). The germline gives CDR1 LNHNV, CDR2 YYDKDF (reference sequence). V lost 8 bases and J lost 4, with 15 bases in between. The CDR3 runs to 13 residues. The CDR3 coding sequence is TGTGCCACCTCACACCGTGGGGCATACGAGCAGTACGTC. As protein: CATSHRGAYEQYV.

The chain combines TRBV6-8 with TRBJ1-3; D unclear. Germline assignment: CDR1 MNHGY and CDR2 SAAAGT. The V end was cut by 8 bases, the J end by 0 bases, with 14 bases between. CDR3 size: 15 residues. In DNA form, the CDR3 reads TGTGCCAGCTCAATGGACGGGAGCTCTGGAAACACCATATATTTT. Residues: CASSMDGSSGNTIYF.

This clonotype came up many times. The genes are TRBV20-1 and TRBJ2-5; D not certain. Germline CDR1 DFQATT, CDR2 SNEGSKA (reference sequence). The CDR3 consists of 12 residues. Trimming removed 0 bases at V and 4 bases at J, with 6 bases between. In DNA form, the CDR3 reads TGCAGTGCTAGAGATCGGGCAGAGACCCAGTACTTC. It yields the protein CSARDRAETQYF.

This clonotype was counted at least ten times. V usage is TRBV24-1 and J usage is TRBJ1-2; D unresolved. Germline V gives CDR1 KGHDR, CDR2 SFDVKD. The CDR3 is 14 amino acids. Deletions cut 5 bases from V and 1 base from J, with 10 bases between. The CDR3 region has the DNA TGTGCCACCAGTGCCGGTCCTAATAACTATGGCTACACCTTC. It translates to CATSAGPNNYGYTF.

This clonotype has ten or more counts. This chain connects TRBV12-3 or TRBV12-4 to TRBJ2-7; the match to TRBD2 covers 10 bases. CDR3 length equals 16 residues. The V segment lost 4 bases and the J segment 0 bases; nucleotides outside the gene matches: 6. The CDR3 loop reads CASSSLQREGSYEQYF. DNA of the CDR3: TGTGCCAGCAGTTCCCTACAGCGGGAGGGCTCCTACGAGCAGTACTTC.

This clonotype occurred a few times. The V gene is TRBV28, the J gene TRBJ1-2, with 11 bases fitting TRBD1. This CDR3 contains 16 residues. Per germline, CDR1 MDHEN and CDR2 SYDVKM. Trimming at V came to 1 base and at J to 3 bases, leaving 4 bases not matched to a gene. CDR3 region: CASSLSGQGGYYGYTF. The CDR3 DNA sequence: TGTGCCAGCAGTTTATCGGGACAGGGGGGTTACTATGGCTACACCTTC.

This sequence joins TRBV5-1 and TRBJ1-2; 10 bases match TRBD1. The CDR3 is 15 residues long. Germline CDR1 is SGHRS and CDR2 is YFSETQ. Trimming cost V 4 bases and J 3 bases; bases outside gene matches: 6. The CDR3 loop reads CASSLDRGRDYGYTF. In nucleotides, the CDR3 is TGCGCCAGCAGCCTAGACAGGGGGCGGGACTATGGCTACACCTTC.

V and J are TRBV5-1 and TRBJ1-1, with a weak D call TRBD1 (6 bases). There are 13 residues in the CDR3. V lost 0 bases and J 11 bases, leaving 14 bases between the germline ends. The V gene's germline CDR1 is SGHRS and CDR2 YFSETQ. CDR3 residues: CASSLVSGGRAFF. CDR3 bases: TGCGCCAGCAGCTTGGTATCTGGGGGCCGTGCTTTCTTT.

Turning to this clonotype: The junction shows a germline mismatch at one end, possibly a read error. The V call is TRBV18, the J call TRBJ2-3; TRBD2 matches at 9 bases. This CDR3 has 16 residues. Germline lookup yields CDR1 KGHSH and CDR2 LQKENI. CDR3 DNA: TGTGCCAGCTCACCAGGGCGGGAGGGCTCAACAGATACGCAGTCTTTT. Its translation: CASSPGREGSTDTQSF.

This clonotype came up many times. The chain links TRBV24-1 to TRBJ2-7; tentatively, D is TRBD1 (6 bases). The CDR3 runs to 13 residues. In germline, CDR1 is KGHDR, CDR2 SFDVKD. The germline V and J ends were trimmed by 6 bases and 5 bases, with 13 bases remaining between them. This CDR3 reads CATSSGEMDEQYF. CDR3 DNA sequence: TGTGCCACCAGTTCAGGGGAAATGGACGAGCAGTACTTC.

This clonotype has at least ten counts. The gene calls are TRBV6-1 and TRBJ1-2; 7 bases are a match to TRBD1. The germline V gene has CDR1 MNHNS and CDR2 SASEGT. J was trimmed by 1 base and V by 2 bases; bases with no gene match: 7. The CDR3 extends over 16 amino acids. The CDR3 sequence is CASSEMLQGVNYGYTF. The CDR3 nucleotides are TGTGCCAGCAGTGAAATGCTCCAGGGGGTTAACTATGGCTACACCTTC.

This clonotype was seen repeatedly, ten times or more. The CDR3 reads CASLRGEGYGYTF. DNA of the CDR3: TGTGCCAGTCTTAGGGGCGAGGGCTATGGCTACACCTTC. This chain connects TRBV2 to TRBJ1-2, with D maybe TRBD1 (5 bases). Trimming left V 9 bases short and J 4 bases short, with 15 bases between. The V gene's germline CDR1 is SNHLY and CDR2 FYNNEI. The CDR3 has 13 amino acids.